One and the same sample provided the 17 T cell receptor beta chains below, sequenced in a study of blood T cell repertoires in COVID-19. Clones were read by immunoSEQ multiplex PCR, and TCRdb kept only the in-frame ones, dropping some. This table holds some 220,000 clones, roughly 80% found once. Sequencing was carried out using PBMCs or T cells enriched from blood (not recorded which). The receptors were gathered from a woman aged 40 to 50 with acute COVID-19.

J is TRBJ1-3 and V is TRBV3-1 (or the pseudogene TRBV3-2), with no clear D. Germline-derived CDR1 and CDR2 are LGHDT and YNNKEL (reference sequence). Trimming left V 1 base short and J 2 bases short, with 12 bases between. This CDR3 contains 16 residues. DNA of the CDR3: TGTGCCAGCAGCCAAGTACTCAGGCAAGCTGGAAACACCATATATTTT. This encodes CASSQVLRQAGNTIYF.

V gene TRBV6-5 combines with J gene TRBJ1-3; no clear D gene. This CDR3 comprises 13 residues. Germline V CDR1 and CDR2: MNHEY, SVGAGI. Trimming took off 5 bases at V and 8 bases at J, with 13 bases between the two ends. This CDR3 is CASSIGEIDTIYF. For the CDR3, the DNA is TGTGCCAGCAGTATAGGAGAAATCGACACCATATATTTT.

The chain carries TRBV3-1 (or the pseudogene TRBV3-2) and TRBJ2-5, with a weak D call TRBD1 (6 bases). From germline, CDR1 is LGHDT and CDR2 YNNKEL (reference sequence). The CDR3 totals 12 residues. V was shortened by 1 base and J by 10 bases, with 10 bases between the two germline ends. CDR3 in amino acids: CASSQVSGVQYF. As DNA, the CDR3 is TGTGCCAGCAGCCAAGTTTCAGGGGTCCAGTACTTC.

This chain joins TRBV4-2 and TRBJ1-3; 8 bases fit TRBD1. The CDR3 length is 16 residues. In germline, CDR1 is LGHNA, CDR2 YNFKEQ. V lost 2 bases and J lost 1; bases outside the gene matches: 4. CDR3 nucleotides: TGTGCCAGCAGCCAACCGGGACAGGCATCTGGAAACACCATATATTTT. It translates to CASSQPGQASGNTIYF.

CDR3 coding DNA: TGTGCCTGGAGATTCGAGACGAACACCGGGGAGCTGTTTTTT. Residues: CAWRFETNTGELFF. This chain links TRBV30 with TRBJ2-2, with D unclear. CDR1 GTSNPN and CDR2 SVGIG come from the germline V gene (reference sequence). V lost 3 bases, J lost 0 bases, and 8 bases lay in between. The CDR3 spans 14 residues.

The rearrangement joins TRBV6-5 to TRBJ1-4; D is unclear. Germline lookup yields CDR1 MNHEY and CDR2 SVGAGI. The CDR3 is 14 amino acids. V gave up 2 bases and J gave up 11 bases, with 15 bases separating them. This CDR3 reads CASSYGGPGRKLFF. CDR3 bases: TGTGCCAGCAGTTACGGCGGGCCCGGAAGGAAACTGTTTTTT.

J is TRBJ1-6 and V is TRBV18; D may be TRBD1 (5 bases). Germline loops: CDR1 KGHSH, CDR2 LQKENI. The CDR3 runs 15 residues. Trimming left V 1 base short and J 8 bases short, with 12 bases between. CDR3 sequence (DNA): TGTGCCAGCTCACCACAGGGGAAAGGGGATTCACCCCTCCACTTT. Its protein product is CASSPQGKGDSPLHF.

This clone was counted a single time. The rearrangement joins TRBV19 to TRBJ2-7, with TRBD1 matching 8 bases. From germline, CDR1 is LNHDA and CDR2 SQIVND (reference sequence). The trim removed 1 base at V and 5 bases at J, leaving 1 base unmatched. This CDR3 comprises 13 residues. The CDR3 nucleotides read TGTGCCAGTAGTATAGGACAGGGGAACGAGCAGTACTTC. As protein: CASSIGQGNEQYF.

This rearrangement joins TRBV24-1 to TRBJ2-2; possibly TRBD2 for D (5 bases). This CDR3 has 13 residues. V lost 9 bases and J 4 bases, leaving 11 bases between the germline ends. In germline, CDR1 is KGHDR, CDR2 SFDVKD. The CDR3 nucleotides read TGTGCCACCGGGCACGAGGGCACCGGGGAGCTGTTTTTT. It codes for CATGHEGTGELFF.

The chain carries TRBV6-2 or TRBV6-3 and TRBJ2-7; D not certain. V lost 6 bases and J 1 base, leaving 7 bases between the germline ends. CDR1 is MNHEY and CDR2 is SVGEGT in the germline V gene. This CDR3 is 12 amino acids long. The CDR3 is CASSLRSYEQYF. The CDR3 nucleotides read TGTGCCAGCAGCCTGAGGTCCTACGAGCAGTACTTC.

The chain links TRBV9 to TRBJ2-7; 8 bases are shared with TRBD1. With V trimmed by 3 bases and J by 6 bases, 11 bases remained unmatched. The germline gives CDR1 SGDLS, CDR2 YYNGEE. This CDR3 is 15 amino acids long. This CDR3 is CASSAPGTGSGEQYF. The CDR3 DNA reads TGTGCCAGCAGCGCCCCGGGGACAGGTTCAGGCGAGCAGTACTTC.

The rearrangement links TRBV29-1 to TRBJ2-5, with 13 positions matching TRBD2. V lost 5 bases, J lost 2 bases, and 8 bases stayed unmatched. In germline, CDR1 is SQVTM, CDR2 ANQGSEA. This CDR3 is built from 16 residues. Here the CDR3 reads CSVWTSGSPLQETQYF. CDR3 DNA: TGCAGCGTTTGGACTAGCGGGAGTCCCCTACAAGAGACCCAGTACTTC.

In DNA, the CDR3 is TGTGCCAGCAGCTTCATGAGACAGAACTGGGCCTATGGCTACACCTTC. It specifies CASSFMRQNWAYGYTF. The chain is built from TRBV5-6 and TRBJ1-2; possibly TRBD1 for D (5 bases). The CDR3 contains 16 residues. Germline CDR1 is SGHDT and CDR2 is YYEEEE. Trimming left V 2 bases short and J 4 bases short, with 18 bases between.

J is TRBJ1-5 and V is TRBV2; 7 nucleotides agree with TRBD1. This CDR3 comprises 15 residues. Losses at the gene ends were 6 bases for V and 5 bases for J; bases not matched to a gene: 10. Germline loops: CDR1 SNHLY, CDR2 FYNNEI. The CDR3 DNA follows: TGTGCCAGCAGCCCCGGGACAGCAAACTATCAGCCCCAGCATTTT. It codes for CASSPGTANYQPQHF.

CDR3 coding DNA: TGTGCCAGCAGCTCCGGGTATCGGGATACGCAGTATTTT. As protein: CASSSGYRDTQYF. V gene TRBV7-2 combines with J gene TRBJ2-3; D is unresolved. The CDR3 is 13 amino acids. V dropped 4 bases and J dropped 6 bases, with 11 bases sitting between them. Per the germline V gene, CDR1 is SGHTA and CDR2 is FQGNSA. Filled out from reference TRBV7-2 and TRBJ2-3, the complete variable domain reads GAGVSQSPSNKVTEKGKDVELRCDPISGHTALYWYRQSLGQGLEFLIYFQGNSAPDKSGLPSDRFSAERTGGSVSTLTIQRTQQEDSAVYLCASSSGYRDTQYFGPGTRLTVL.

This clone was found once. CDR3 in DNA: TGTGCCAGCAGCACAGGGACAGGGAAAGGAAACACCATATATTTT. This codes for CASSTGTGKGNTIYF. This chain joins TRBV9 and TRBJ1-3; 9 nucleotides agree with TRBD1. V lost 4 bases to trimming and J lost 4 bases; unmatched junction nucleotides: 6. CDR3 size: 15 residues. From germline, CDR1 is SGDLS and CDR2 YYNGEE.

The chain employs TRBV6-1 and TRBJ1-4; 9 bases are shared with TRBD1. J gave up 6 bases and V 2 bases, and 10 bases lay outside the gene matches. Germline CDR1 and CDR2: MNHNS and SASEGT. The CDR3 has 17 residues. CDR3 residues: CASSEIRSGTGYEKLFF. CDR3 coding DNA: TGTGCCAGCAGTGAAATACGTTCAGGGACAGGGTATGAAAAACTGTTTTTT.